This note documents a single TCR beta chain sequence. Its antigen remains unknown. The table came from immunoSEQ multiplex PCR; TCRdb's copy has only in-frame clones and leaves some out. This sample has roughly 150,000 clones; roughly 77% occur once, and the top ten carry over 2%. Trimming removed 1 base from V and 7 bases from J; junction bases left unmatched: 9. The germline V gene has CDR1 LGHNA and CDR2 YNFKEQ. The CDR3 runs 16 residues. These data are taken from a study of cytotoxic CD8 clonotypes in ibrutinib-treated CLL. The overall study: The group held some 11 relapsed/refractory and roughly 15 treatment-naive patients, with some 17 IGHV unmutated. Once patients had received a median 12 months of treatment, range 6 to 36, response samples were obtained. Study-level points and caveats: Circulating CD8+ T-cell counts were tracked by baseline clonality, which exceeded that of age-matched healthy donors. Under therapy, public clonotypes either contracted or stayed stable, and they were uncommon.

Here the sequenced sample was PBMCs, taken after 12 months of ibrutinib treatment. V usage is TRBV4-2 and J usage is TRBJ2-1, with 8 bases that match TRBD1. The TCR was taken from a human donor with chronic lymphocytic leukemia. CDR3 residues: CASSQADRGAGNEQFF. Written as DNA, the CDR3 is TGTGCCAGCAGCCAAGCCGACAGGGGCGCCGGGAATGAGCAGTTCTTC.